This T cell receptor (beta chain) was identified during a study of T cell changes during pregnancy in multiple sclerosis. TCRdb's copy holds only in-frame clones and misses some; the assay was immunoSEQ multiplex PCR. The sample includes 35,000 or so clones, around 93% seen only once; the top ten take 0.35% to 0.5%. J gave up 2 bases and V 7 bases, and 11 bases lay outside the gene matches. Germline V gene sequence: CDR1 MGHDK, CDR2 SYGVNS. CDR3 size: 16 residues. The chain links TRBV25-1 to TRBJ1-2; 9 nucleotides align to TRBD1. The sample in question was CD4+ T cells from peripheral blood mononuclear cells, obtained in the first trimester of pregnancy. The source of this sequence is a female donor with multiple sclerosis, enrolled in a pregnancy study. The CDR3 coding sequence is TGTGCCAGCAAAAAGGAGGGACAGGGTTTCAACTATGGCTACACCTTC. Amino acid sequence: CASKKEGQGFNYGYTF.